This T cell receptor beta chain derives from a study of T cell responses to AZD1222 COVID-19 vaccine. Only in-frame clones appear in the TCRdb table, and some are missing; sequencing was by immunoSEQ multiplex PCR. The sample lists 160,000 or so clones, 75% to 95% seen once, with less than 2% in the top ten. This CDR3 has 16 amino acids. The rearrangement uses TRBV21-1 and TRBJ1-1; TRBD1, as called in the table, went unchecked against the DNA. TRBV21-1 is a pseudogene. The clonotype originates from an adult in good health. Source: peripheral blood, taken on day 0 of AZD1222 vaccination. The CDR3 DNA is TGTGCCAGCAGCAAAAATATGAACAGGGGTGAGACTGAAGCTTTCTTT. It encodes CASSKNMNRGETEAFF.